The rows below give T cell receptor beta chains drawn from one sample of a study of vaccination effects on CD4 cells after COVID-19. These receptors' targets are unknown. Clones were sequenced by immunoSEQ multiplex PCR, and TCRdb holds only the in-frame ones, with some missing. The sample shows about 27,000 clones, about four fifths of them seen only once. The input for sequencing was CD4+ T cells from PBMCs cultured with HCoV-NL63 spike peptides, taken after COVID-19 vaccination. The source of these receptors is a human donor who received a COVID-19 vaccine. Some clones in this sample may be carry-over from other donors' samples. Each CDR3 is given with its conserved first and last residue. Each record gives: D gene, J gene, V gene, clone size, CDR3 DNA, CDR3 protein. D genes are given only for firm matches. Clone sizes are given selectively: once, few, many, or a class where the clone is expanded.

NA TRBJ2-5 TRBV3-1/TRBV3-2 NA TGTGCCAGCAGCCAAACTTCGAGGGAGACCCAGTACTTC CASSQTSRETQYF
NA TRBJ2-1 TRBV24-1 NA TGTGCCACCAGTGCCACGGACGGAGAGAGTTACAATGAGCAGTTCTTC CATSATDGESYNEQFF
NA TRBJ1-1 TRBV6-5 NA TGTGCCAGCAGTTACTCGGGGGTAGGCACTGAAGCTTTCTTT CASSYSGVGTEAFF
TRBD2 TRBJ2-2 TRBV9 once TGTGCCAGCAGCGTAGCTACGCCTAGCGGGGCCTCGAGGACCGGGGAGCTGTTTTTT CASSVATPSGASRTGELFF
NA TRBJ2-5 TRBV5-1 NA TGCGCCAGCAGCTTGAGGGGGGGGCAGGACCGAGAGACCCAGTACTTC CASSLRGGQDRETQYF
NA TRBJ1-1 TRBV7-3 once TGTGCCAGCAGCTTACAGACGAACACTGAAGCTTTCTTT CASSLQTNTEAFF
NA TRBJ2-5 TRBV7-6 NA TGTGCCAGCAGCTTAGAGGCAGTCCAAGAGACCCAGTACTTC CASSLEAVQETQYF
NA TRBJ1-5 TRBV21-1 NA TGTGCCAGCAGCAAAGGGGGTGGCAGGGGGACGAATCAGCCCCAGCATTTT CASSKGGGRGTNQPQHF
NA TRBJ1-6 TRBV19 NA TGTGCCAGTAGTATAGCTTCGGGAGGGGATAATTCACCCCTCCACTTT CASSIASGGDNSPLHF
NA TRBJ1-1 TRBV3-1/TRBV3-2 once TGTGCCAGCAGCCAGTCGACCCAAGGAGAAGCTTTCTTT CASSQSTQGEAFF
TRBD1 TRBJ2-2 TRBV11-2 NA TGTGCCAGCAGCAGAACCGACAGGGGTTACACCGGGGAGCTGTTTTTT CASSRTDRGYTGELFF
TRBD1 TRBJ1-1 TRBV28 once TGTGCCAGCAGTCGGGGGACTTCAGGGGGGGCTTTCTTT CASSRGTSGGAFF
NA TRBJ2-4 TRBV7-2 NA TGTGCCAGCAGCTTAGTGGTCAAAAACATTCAGTACTTC CASSLVVKNIQYF
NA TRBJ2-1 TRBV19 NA TGTGCCAGTAGTATAGTGGTAGGGGGAAACGGTGAGCAGTTCTTC CASSIVVGGNGEQFF
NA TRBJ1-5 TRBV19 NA TGTGCCAGTAGTAGGGGTGGGGGGACCCAGCATTTT CASSRGGGTQHF
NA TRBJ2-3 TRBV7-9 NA TGTGCCAGCAGCGCCAGGGCTGGAGCAGATACGCAGTATTTT CASSARAGADTQYF
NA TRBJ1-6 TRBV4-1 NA TGCGCCAGCAGCCAAGTCCCCGGTAGCGGTAATTCACCCCTCCACTTT CASSQVPGSGNSPLHF
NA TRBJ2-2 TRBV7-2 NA TGTGCCAGCAGCCCGGTCACCCTCAGGGGCACCGGGGAGCTGTTTTTT CASSPVTLRGTGELFF
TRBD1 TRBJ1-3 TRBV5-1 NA TGCGCCAGCAGCTGGGCAGGGGGCCTATACTCTGGAAACACCATATATTTT CASSWAGGLYSGNTIYF
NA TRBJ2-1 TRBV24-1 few TGTGCCACCAGTGATTTCTCAGGGGCTCAAGACAATGAGCAGTTCTTC CATSDFSGAQDNEQFF
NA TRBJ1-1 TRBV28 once TGTGCCAGCCCCAGGGACCGCGCGGGTACGAACACTGAAGCTTTCTTT CASPRDRAGTNTEAFF
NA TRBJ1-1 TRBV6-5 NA TGTGCCAGCAGTTACTCCGGGACATCGAACACTGAAGCTTTCTTT CASSYSGTSNTEAFF
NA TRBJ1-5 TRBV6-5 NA TGTGCCATCAGGCGTACCGGGACAATTAATCAGCCCCAGCATTTT CAIRRTGTINQPQHF
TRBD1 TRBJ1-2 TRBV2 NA TGTGCCAGCCATCGCGGGACAGGGTCAAAGGGGTGGGGAGGCTACACCTTC CASHRGTGSKGWGGYTF
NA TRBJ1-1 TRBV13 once TGTGCCAGCAGCAACGAGGGGTATGTTGAAGCTTTCTTT CASSNEGYVEAFF
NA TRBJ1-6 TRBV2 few TGTGCCAGCAATGTTTCCCCAGCAGGCTCACCCCTCCACTTT CASNVSPAGSPLHF
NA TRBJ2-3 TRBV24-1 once TGTGCCAGCAGGGGAACCACAGATACGCAGTATTTT CASRGTTDTQYF
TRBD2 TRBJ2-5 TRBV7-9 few TGTGCCAGCAGCTCCAACGGGGGGGGAGAGACCCAGTACTTC CASSSNGGGETQYF
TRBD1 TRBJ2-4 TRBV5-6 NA TGTGCCAGCAGCTCCCGGACAGGGAACATTCAGTACTTC CASSSRTGNIQYF
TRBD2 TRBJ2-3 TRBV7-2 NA TGTGCCAGCAGCCCCTGGACTAGCGGGGGGGCAGTCACAGATACGCAGTATTTT CASSPWTSGGAVTDTQYF
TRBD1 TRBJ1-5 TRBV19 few TGTGCCCTACCCGGAGGGGGCCAGGTTCAGCCCCAGCATTTT CALPGGGQVQPQHF
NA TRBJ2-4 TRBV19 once TGTGCCAGTAGTAGCGGGGGCCTAACCAAAAACATTCAGTACTTC CASSSGGLTKNIQYF
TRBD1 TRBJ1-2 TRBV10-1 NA TGCGCCAGCAGAGAGCGGGGCCAGGGGGCGCTCTATGGCTACACCTTC CASRERGQGALYGYTF
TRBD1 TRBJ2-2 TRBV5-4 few TGTGCCAGCAGCACAGGGGGCAGGGGAATAGATACCGGGGAGCTGTTTTTT CASSTGGRGIDTGELFF
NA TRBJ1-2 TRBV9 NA TGTGCCAGCAGCGTAGGCAGTACCCCCTATGGCTACACCTTC CASSVGSTPYGYTF
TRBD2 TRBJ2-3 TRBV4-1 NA TGCGCCAGCAGCCGGATGAGCGGGGGGGGCGCAGATACGCAGTATTTT CASSRMSGGGADTQYF
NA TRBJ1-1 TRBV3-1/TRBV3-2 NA TGTGCCAGCAGCCAAAAAAGCTACACTGAAGCTTTCTTT CASSQKSYTEAFF
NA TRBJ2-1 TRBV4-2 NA TGTGCCAGCAGCCAAGATCTTGGGGAGCAGTTCTTC CASSQDLGEQFF
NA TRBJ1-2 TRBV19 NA TGTGCCAGTAGTATAACACAGGTGGTTCCAGATGGCTACACCTTC CASSITQVVPDGYTF
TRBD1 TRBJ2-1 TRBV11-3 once TGTGCCAGCAGCCTTGGACAGGTGAATGAGCAGTTCTTC CASSLGQVNEQFF
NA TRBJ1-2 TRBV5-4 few TGTGCCAGCAGCCGCGAGGGGATAGCAGCCTATGGCTACACCTTC CASSREGIAAYGYTF
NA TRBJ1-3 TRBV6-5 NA TGTGCCAGCAGATCGGGACTCTCTGGAAACACCATATATTTT CASRSGLSGNTIYF
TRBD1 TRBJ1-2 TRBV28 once TGTGCCAGCACCTACCAGGCGGGACAGCAATCGCGTGGCTACACCTTC CASTYQAGQQSRGYTF
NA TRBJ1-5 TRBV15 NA TGTGCCACCAGCATAGACAGCACCAATCAGCCCCAGCATTTT CATSIDSTNQPQHF
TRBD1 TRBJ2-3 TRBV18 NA TGTGCCAGCTCGCAGACAGGGGGAGGCACAGATACGCAGTATTTT CASSQTGGGTDTQYF
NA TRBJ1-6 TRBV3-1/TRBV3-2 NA TGTGCCAGCAGCCAACAGGTTCATAATTCACCCCTCCACTTT CASSQQVHNSPLHF
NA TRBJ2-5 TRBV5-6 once TGTGCCAGCAGCTTGTGGATTGAGGAGACCCAGTACTTC CASSLWIEETQYF
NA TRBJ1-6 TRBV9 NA TGTGCCAGCAGCGTAGCGGGGCCGCATTATAATTCACCCCTCCACTTT CASSVAGPHYNSPLHF
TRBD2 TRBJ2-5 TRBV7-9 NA TGTGCCAGCAGCTCCCGCCCGGGGGGCCAAGAGACCCAGTACTTC CASSSRPGGQETQYF
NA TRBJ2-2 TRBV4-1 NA TGCGCCAGCAGCCAAGCCGTGGGGGCCTTTTCCGGGGAGCTGTTTTTT CASSQAVGAFSGELFF
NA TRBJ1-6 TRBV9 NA TGTGCCAGCAGCGTTTCAGGTGGCGGTCAAGGGCCCCTCCACTTT CASSVSGGGQGPLHF
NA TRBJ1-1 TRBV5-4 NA TGTGCCAGCAGCTTGGACACGAACACTGAAGCTTTCTTT CASSLDTNTEAFF
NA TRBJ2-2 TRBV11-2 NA TGTGCCAGCGAGCGTGGGACCGGGGAGCTGTTTTTT CASERGTGELFF
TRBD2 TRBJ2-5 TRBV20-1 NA TGCAGTGCTAGTACCGCCCAGCGGGGAGGTGAGACCCAGTACTTC CSASTAQRGGETQYF
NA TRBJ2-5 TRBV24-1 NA TGTGCCACCAGTGAGTCCGGGACAATAGAGACCCAGTACTTC CATSESGTIETQYF
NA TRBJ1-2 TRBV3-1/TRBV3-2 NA TGTGCCAGCAGCCGAGGACCAGGGGTTTATGGCTACACCTTC CASSRGPGVYGYTF
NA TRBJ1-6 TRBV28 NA TGTGCCAGCAGCTCCGATTGGGCCCGTGGTCACTTT CASSSDWARGHF
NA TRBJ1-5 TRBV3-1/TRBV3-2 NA TGTGCCAGCAGCCAAGGGCCCGGGAGGGGAGGATATGGCAATCAGCCCCAGCATTTT CASSQGPGRGGYGNQPQHF
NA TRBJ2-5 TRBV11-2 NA TGTGCCAGCAAAAGAGGGACTCCGACGTACCAAGAGACCCAGTACTTC CASKRGTPTYQETQYF